Detailed here is one TCR beta chain. This clone has just a few counts. This receptor's antigen is unknown. No clone much larger than this one lies a single base away; base qualities are absent. V is shortened by 0 bases, J by 5 bases, and the region joining them spans 13 bases. There are 15 amino acids in the CDR3, from cysteine to phenylalanine inclusive. Only the CDR3 DNA stays, 45 bases, in frame from base 1. From the germline V gene (reference sequence), CDR1 is LGHDT and CDR2 is YNNKEL. This entry belongs to a study of blood T cell repertoires in COVID-19 (dated by TCRdb to between 2020 and 2021). Regarding the study in general: Samples from collaborators originated in the United States, Italy and Spain and spanned both the acute and convalescent phases of COVID-19. Where HLA class I and class II types were available, the types were taken from metadata supplied by the sample provider, not from assay-based typing. Subjects who had been exposed to COVID-19, were actively infected with it, or had recovered from it provided the deeply sampled blood TCRbeta repertoires that made up the dataset. Sample metadata almost always included a de-identified subject ID, COVID-19 status, age in years and sex. The samples were drawn from two sources: the first 160 participants of the ongoing ImmuneRACE study, and some 1,300 subjects contributed by 6 global collaborators. The material from the prospective study consisted of cDNA or gDNA derived from T cells, B-cell-depleted T cells, or PBMCs. A freely available public database, intended as a resource for researchers studying the immune response to SARS-CoV-2, is where the repertoires were released.

Each collaborating institution followed its own protocols to collect whole blood in K2EDTA tubes. For TCRbeta analysis, collaborators shipped samples in one of three forms: frozen whole blood, isolated PBMCs, or DNA extracted from either of those sample types. Beyond this particular receptor, the publication reports: Clinical and demographic metadata were provided uncurated, with the amount varying by source and participant.

TCRbeta CDR3 regions were amplified from genomic DNA by means of the immunoSEQ Assay, a bias-controlled multiplex PCR. The source study handled its data this way. Nucleated cell counts per sample were estimated from amplification of reference gene primers within the assay. To quantify the absolute abundance of each unique TCRbeta CDR3 rearrangement, sequence reads were collapsed and filtered. Productive Simpson clonality was computed per sample as the square root of Simpson's diversity index over productive rearrangements. TCRdb obtained this table from immuneACCESS and retained in-frame rearrangements with V and J assigned. These tables miss some clones; where compared with another copy, unresolved V genes account for less than half of the shortfall, and the remainder is unexplained. V, J and clone size are those of that table, while D and trimming were read from the DNA. The sample profile shows tens of thousands of clones; 70% to 80% of them were found once. Of the sample, over 30% falls within the top ten clones.

Material: peripheral blood. This receptor chain uses TRBV3-1 (or the pseudogene TRBV3-2) and TRBJ1-1; no D segment can be confidently identified. The receptor was derived from a human donor in a cohort sampled during active COVID-19. The CDR3 in this case is CASSQEVNPGTEAFF. The DNA is as follows: TGTGCCAGCAGCCAAGAGGTAAATCCAGGAACTGAAGCTTTCTTT.